This is a list of T cell receptor beta chains from one sample in a study of T cells of healthy individuals. TCRdb re-derived calls from the 5' RACE reads in MiXCR, one entry per CDR3 protein. This table holds 45,000 to 60,000 distinct CDR3 sequences, roughly 14% found once. These receptors originate from a human donor in good health. The CDR3 runs from the conserved cysteine through the conserved F or W. A D gene is named only where the DNA matches it firmly. The size entry is marked missing in some rows and otherwise reads once, few, many or a size class.

CDR3 protein: CASSQDIPSYEQYF; CDR3 DNA: TGCGCCAGCAGCCAAGATATACCTTCCTACGAGCAGTACTTC; V gene: TRBV4-3; D gene: .; clone size: few; J gene: TRBJ2-7
CDR3 protein: CSAQGDRGGDGYTF; CDR3 DNA: TGCAGTGCTCAAGGGGACAGGGGTGGTGATGGCTACACCTTC; V gene: TRBV20-1; D gene: TRBD1; clone size: .; J gene: TRBJ1-2
CDR3 protein: CSVETGRSSGNTIYF; CDR3 DNA: TGCAGCGTTGAAACCGGACGGAGCTCTGGAAACACCATATATTTT; V gene: TRBV29-1; D gene: .; clone size: few; J gene: TRBJ1-3
CDR3 protein: CASSPADGNNSPLHF; CDR3 DNA: TGCGCCAGCAGCCCGGCGGACGGCAATAATTCACCCCTCCACTTT; V gene: TRBV5-1; D gene: .; clone size: many; J gene: TRBJ1-6
CDR3 protein: CSAYRFRDQPQHF; CDR3 DNA: TGCAGCGCCTACCGCTTTAGGGATCAGCCCCAGCATTTT; V gene: TRBV29-1; D gene: .; clone size: .; J gene: TRBJ1-5
CDR3 protein: CASSRDRQSSYEQYF; CDR3 DNA: TGTGCCAGTAGCCGCGACAGGCAAAGCTCCTACGAGCAGTACTTC; V gene: TRBV19; D gene: .; clone size: .; J gene: TRBJ2-7
CDR3 protein: CSVDAGRSTGELFF; CDR3 DNA: TGCAGCGTTGACGCAGGGAGGAGCACCGGGGAGCTGTTTTTT; V gene: TRBV29-1; D gene: .; clone size: many; J gene: TRBJ2-2
CDR3 protein: CASSPPGTSGRNEQFF; CDR3 DNA: TGTGCCAGCAGTCCTCCCGGGACTAGCGGTCGAAATGAGCAGTTCTTC; V gene: TRBV12-3/TRBV12-4; D gene: TRBD2; clone size: few; J gene: TRBJ2-1
CDR3 protein: CASSPTGTGVGYEQYF; CDR3 DNA: TGTGCCAGCTCACCAACCGGGACAGGGGTGGGCTACGAGCAGTACTTC; V gene: TRBV18; D gene: TRBD1; clone size: few; J gene: TRBJ2-7
CDR3 protein: CASSLVTSGELFF; CDR3 DNA: TGTGCCAGCAGCTTGGTTACTAGCGGGGAGCTGTTTTTT; V gene: TRBV5-6; D gene: .; clone size: many; J gene: TRBJ2-2
CDR3 protein: CSAKKAGVNLGYTF; CDR3 DNA: TGCAGTGCAAAGAAGGCGGGGGTGAACTTAGGCTACACCTTC; V gene: TRBV20-1; D gene: .; clone size: few; J gene: TRBJ1-2
CDR3 protein: CASSILSRETQYF; CDR3 DNA: TGTGCCAGTAGTATCCTGAGTCGGGAGACCCAGTACTTC; V gene: TRBV19; D gene: .; clone size: few; J gene: TRBJ2-5
CDR3 protein: CASSLASRPNF; CDR3 DNA: TGTGCCAGCAGCTTAGCGTCCCGACCGAATTTT; V gene: TRBV7-2; D gene: .; clone size: .; J gene: TRBJ2-3
CDR3 protein: CASSFPRGGRRSNQPQHF; CDR3 DNA: TGTGCCAGCAGCTTCCCGAGGGGGGGGCGGCGAAGCAATCAGCCCCAGCATTTT; V gene: TRBV6-2/TRBV6-3; D gene: .; clone size: .; J gene: TRBJ1-5